Listed here is a single T cell receptor (beta chain). Methods used by the authors: Cell counts per sample came from amplifying reference gene primers. The repertoire was sequenced with immunoSEQ multiplex PCR; TCRdb's copy has only in-frame clones and lacks some. V, J and clone size derive from that table, while D and trimming were established from the DNA sequence. Of roughly 53,000 clones listed, about 75% are singletons. Germline V gives CDR1 SGDLS, CDR2 YYNGEE. The germline V and J ends were trimmed by 0 bases and 2 bases, with 10 bases remaining between them. The CDR3 contains 15 residues. This specimen belongs to a study of blood T cell repertoires in COVID-19. About the research overall: Samples taken during acute and convalescent COVID-19 were collected in the United States, Italy and Spain. In each case, the material was cDNA or gDNA derived from T cells, B-cell-depleted T cells, or PBMCs.

This sequence originates from a man aged 50-60 years with active or convalescent COVID-19. Source material: peripheral blood. V is TRBV9 and J is TRBJ2-3; tentative D call: TRBD2 (6 bases). CDR3 loop: CASSVGGLHTDTQYF. DNA of the CDR3: TGTGCCAGCAGCGTAGGGGGACTTCACACAGATACGCAGTATTTT.